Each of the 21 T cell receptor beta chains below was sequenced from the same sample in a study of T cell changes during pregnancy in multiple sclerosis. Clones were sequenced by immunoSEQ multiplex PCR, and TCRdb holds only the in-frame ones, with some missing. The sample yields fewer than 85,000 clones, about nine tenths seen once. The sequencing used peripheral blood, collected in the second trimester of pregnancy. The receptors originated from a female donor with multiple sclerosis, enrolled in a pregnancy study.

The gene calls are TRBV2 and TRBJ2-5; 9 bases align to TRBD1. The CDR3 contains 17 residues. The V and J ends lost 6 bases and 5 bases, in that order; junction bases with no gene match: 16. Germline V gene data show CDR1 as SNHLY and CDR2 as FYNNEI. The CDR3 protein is CASRDSGQGWERETQYF. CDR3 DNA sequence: TGTGCCAGCAGGGATAGCGGACAGGGGTGGGAAAGGGAGACCCAGTACTTC. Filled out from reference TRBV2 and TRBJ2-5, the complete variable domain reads EPEVTQTPSHQVTQMGQEVILRCVPISNHLYFYWYRQILGQKVEFLVSFYNNEISEKSEIFDDQFSVERPDGSNFTLKIRSTKLEDSAMYFCASRDSGQGWERETQYFGPGTRLLVL.

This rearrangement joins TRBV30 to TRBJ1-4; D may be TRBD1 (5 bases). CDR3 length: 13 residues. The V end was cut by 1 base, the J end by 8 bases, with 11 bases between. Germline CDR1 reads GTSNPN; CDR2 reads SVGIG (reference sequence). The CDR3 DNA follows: TGTGCCTGGAGTGCAGGGTTACGCGAAAAACTGTTTTTT. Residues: CAWSAGLREKLFF.

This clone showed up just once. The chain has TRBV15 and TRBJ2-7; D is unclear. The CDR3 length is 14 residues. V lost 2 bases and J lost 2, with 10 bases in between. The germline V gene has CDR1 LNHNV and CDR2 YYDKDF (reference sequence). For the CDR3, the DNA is TGTGCCACCAGCAGAATGGTTGAGCCCTACGAGCAGTACTTC. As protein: CATSRMVEPYEQYF. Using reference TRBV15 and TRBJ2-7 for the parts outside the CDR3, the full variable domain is DAMVIQNPRYQVTQFGKPVTLSCSQTLNHNVMYWYQQKSSQAPKLLFHYYDKDFNNEADTPDNFQSRRPNTSFCFLDIRSPGLGDTAMYLCATSRMVEPYEQYFGPGTRLTVT.

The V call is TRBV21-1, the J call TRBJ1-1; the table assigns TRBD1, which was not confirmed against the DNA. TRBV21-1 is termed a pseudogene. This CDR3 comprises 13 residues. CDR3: CASSISVNTEAFF. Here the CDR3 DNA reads TGTGCCAGCAGCATATCAGTTAACACTGAAGCTTTCTTT.

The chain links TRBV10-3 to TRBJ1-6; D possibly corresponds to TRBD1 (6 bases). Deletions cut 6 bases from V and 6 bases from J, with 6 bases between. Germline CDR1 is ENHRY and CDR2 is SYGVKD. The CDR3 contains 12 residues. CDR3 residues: CAIRDSNSPLHF. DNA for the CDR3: TGTGCCATCAGGGACAGTAATTCACCCCTCCACTTT.

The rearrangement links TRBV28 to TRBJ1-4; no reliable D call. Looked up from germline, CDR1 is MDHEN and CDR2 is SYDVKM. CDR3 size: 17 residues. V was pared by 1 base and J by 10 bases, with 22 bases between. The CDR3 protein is CASSLSVGAGRVVKLFF. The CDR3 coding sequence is TGTGCCAGCAGTTTATCAGTCGGTGCGGGGAGAGTCGTAAAACTGTTTTTT.

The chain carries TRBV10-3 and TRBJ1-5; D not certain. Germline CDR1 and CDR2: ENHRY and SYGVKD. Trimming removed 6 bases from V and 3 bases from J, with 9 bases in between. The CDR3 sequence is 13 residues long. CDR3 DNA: TGTGCCATCAGGGAACAGACCAATCAGCCCCAGCATTTT. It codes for CAIREQTNQPQHF.

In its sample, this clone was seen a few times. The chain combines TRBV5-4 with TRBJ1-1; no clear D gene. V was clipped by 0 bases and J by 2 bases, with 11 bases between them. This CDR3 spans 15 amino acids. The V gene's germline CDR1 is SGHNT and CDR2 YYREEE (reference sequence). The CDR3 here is CASSLVFEANTEAFF. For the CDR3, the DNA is TGTGCCAGCAGCTTGGTATTTGAGGCAAACACTGAAGCTTTCTTT.

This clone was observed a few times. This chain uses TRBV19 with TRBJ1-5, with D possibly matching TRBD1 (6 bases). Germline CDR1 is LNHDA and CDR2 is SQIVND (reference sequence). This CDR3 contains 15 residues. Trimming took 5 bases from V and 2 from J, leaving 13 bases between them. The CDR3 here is CASSAHRVGNQPQHF. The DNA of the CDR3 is TGTGCCAGTAGTGCCCACAGGGTTGGCAATCAGCCCCAGCATTTT.

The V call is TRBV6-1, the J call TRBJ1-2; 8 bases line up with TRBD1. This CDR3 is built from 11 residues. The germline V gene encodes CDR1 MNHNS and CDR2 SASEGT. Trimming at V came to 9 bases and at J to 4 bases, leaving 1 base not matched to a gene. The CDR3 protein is CASTGGYGYTF. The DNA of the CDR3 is TGTGCCAGTACAGGGGGCTATGGCTACACCTTC.

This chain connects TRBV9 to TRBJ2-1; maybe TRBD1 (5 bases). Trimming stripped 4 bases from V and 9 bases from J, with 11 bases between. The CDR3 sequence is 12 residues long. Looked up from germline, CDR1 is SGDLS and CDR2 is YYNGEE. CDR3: CASSFTDSEQFF. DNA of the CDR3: TGTGCCAGCAGCTTCACAGACAGTGAGCAGTTCTTC.

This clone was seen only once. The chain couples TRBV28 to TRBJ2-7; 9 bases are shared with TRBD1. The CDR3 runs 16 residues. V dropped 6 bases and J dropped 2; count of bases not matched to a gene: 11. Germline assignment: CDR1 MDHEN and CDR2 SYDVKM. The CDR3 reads CASRGAGTGQTYEQYF. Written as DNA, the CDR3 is TGTGCCAGCAGGGGGGCCGGGACAGGGCAAACCTACGAGCAGTACTTC.

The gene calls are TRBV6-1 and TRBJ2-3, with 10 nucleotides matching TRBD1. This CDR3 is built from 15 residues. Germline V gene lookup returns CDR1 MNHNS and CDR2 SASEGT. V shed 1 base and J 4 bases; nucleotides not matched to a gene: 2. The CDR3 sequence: CASSEGQGAPDTQYF. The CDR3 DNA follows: TGTGCCAGCAGTGAAGGACAGGGGGCCCCAGATACGCAGTATTTT.

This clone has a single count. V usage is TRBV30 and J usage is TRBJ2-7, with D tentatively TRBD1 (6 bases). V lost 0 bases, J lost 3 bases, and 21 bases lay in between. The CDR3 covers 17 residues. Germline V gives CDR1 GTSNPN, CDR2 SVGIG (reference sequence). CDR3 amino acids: CAWSVIPNVRGVYEQYF. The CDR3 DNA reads TGTGCCTGGAGTGTAATCCCCAATGTCAGGGGCGTCTACGAGCAGTACTTC.

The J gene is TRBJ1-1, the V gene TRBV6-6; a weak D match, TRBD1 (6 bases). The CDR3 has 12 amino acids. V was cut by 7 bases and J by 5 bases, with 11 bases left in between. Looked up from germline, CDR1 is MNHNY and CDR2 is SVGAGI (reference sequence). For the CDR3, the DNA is TGTGCCAGCATCATACAGGGAACTGAAGCTTTCTTT. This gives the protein CASIIQGTEAFF.

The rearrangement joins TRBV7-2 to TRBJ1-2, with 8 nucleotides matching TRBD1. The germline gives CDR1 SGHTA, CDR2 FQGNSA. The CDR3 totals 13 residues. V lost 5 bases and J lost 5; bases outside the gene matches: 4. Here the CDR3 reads CASSPGQGYGYTF. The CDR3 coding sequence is TGTGCCAGCAGCCCCGGACAGGGTTATGGCTACACCTTC.

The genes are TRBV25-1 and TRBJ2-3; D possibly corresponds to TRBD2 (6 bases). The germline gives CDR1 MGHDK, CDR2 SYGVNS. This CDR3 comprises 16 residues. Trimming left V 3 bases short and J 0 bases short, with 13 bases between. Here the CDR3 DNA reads TGTGCCAGCAGTGAGTCCGGGACTCCTAGCACAGATACGCAGTATTTT. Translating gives CASSESGTPSTDTQYF.

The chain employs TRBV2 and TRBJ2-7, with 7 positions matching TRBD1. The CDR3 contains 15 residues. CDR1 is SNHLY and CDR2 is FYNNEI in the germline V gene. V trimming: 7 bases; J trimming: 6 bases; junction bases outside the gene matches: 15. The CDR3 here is CASTTEGALPREQYF. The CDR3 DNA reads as TGTGCCAGCACCACTGAGGGGGCGCTTCCCCGCGAGCAGTACTTC.

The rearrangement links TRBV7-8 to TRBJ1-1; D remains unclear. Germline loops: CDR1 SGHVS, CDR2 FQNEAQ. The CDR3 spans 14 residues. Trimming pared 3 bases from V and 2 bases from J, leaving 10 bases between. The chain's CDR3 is CASSLQAINTEAFF. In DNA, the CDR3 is TGTGCCAGCAGCTTGCAGGCCATCAACACTGAAGCTTTCTTT.

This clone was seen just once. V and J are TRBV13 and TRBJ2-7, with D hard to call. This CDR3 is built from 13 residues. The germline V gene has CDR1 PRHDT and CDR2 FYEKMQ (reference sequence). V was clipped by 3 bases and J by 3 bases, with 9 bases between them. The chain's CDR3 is CASSLRRGYEQYF. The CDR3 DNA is TGTGCCAGCAGCTTGCGTAGAGGCTACGAGCAGTACTTC.

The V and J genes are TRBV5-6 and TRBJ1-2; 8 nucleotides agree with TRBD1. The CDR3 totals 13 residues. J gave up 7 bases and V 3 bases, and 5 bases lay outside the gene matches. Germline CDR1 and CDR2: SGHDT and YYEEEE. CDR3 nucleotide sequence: TGTGCCAGCAGCTGGGGGACAGGTTCTGGCTACACCTTC. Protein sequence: CASSWGTGSGYTF.